This entry lists 23 T cell receptor beta chains sequenced from one sample in a study of STAT3 mutations in large granular lymphocyte leukemia. Study findings and constraints: Every T-cell large granular lymphocyte leukemia patient had at least one immunodominant TCR beta clonotype.

Their specific antigens are unknown. TCRdb keeps only in-frame clones here, not all; method: immunoSEQ multiplex PCR. This table has over 10,000 clones, 81% appearing once. The sequencing sample was made of peripheral blood mononuclear cells. The receptors here all came from a man between 60 and 70 years old with T-cell large granular lymphocyte leukemia. Some clones in this sample may be carry-over from other donors' samples.

The chain links TRBV5-6 to TRBJ2-3; 9 nucleotides align to TRBD1. With V trimmed by 4 bases and J by 5 bases, 11 bases remained unmatched. The CDR3 is made up of 16 amino acids. CDR1 and CDR2 (germline): SGHDT, YYEEEE. CDR3 amino acids: CASSPRGQGFIDTQYF. CDR3 coding DNA: TGTGCCAGCAGCCCGCGCGGACAGGGGTTCATAGATACGCAGTATTTT.

This clone has only one observation. The chain is built from TRBV4-1 and TRBJ2-7; unclear D gene. Between the trimmed V and J ends, which lost 0 bases and 0 bases, there was a span of 12 bases. This CDR3 region has 16 residues. Germline V CDR1 and CDR2: MGHRA, YSYEKL. The CDR3 reads CASSQEPARPSYEQYF. CDR3 in DNA: TGCGCCAGCAGCCAAGAACCAGCTCGGCCCTCCTACGAGCAGTACTTC.

The CDR3 protein is CASSLAPGANVLTF. In DNA, the CDR3 is TGTGCCAGCAGCCTCGCCCCTGGGGCCAACGTCCTGACTTTC. The chain combines TRBV7-3 with TRBJ2-6; D remains unclear. The V and J ends lost 5 bases and 2 bases respectively, with 7 bases between them. CDR1 and CDR2 (germline): SGHTA, FQGTGA. This CDR3 has 14 residues.

This clone has just a few counts. CDR3 residues: CASSVGQAGETQYF. The CDR3 DNA reads as TGTGCCAGCAGCGTAGGCCAAGCTGGGGAGACCCAGTACTTC. The chain employs TRBV9 and TRBJ2-5; D remains ambiguous. V dropped 0 bases and J dropped 5 bases, with 11 bases sitting between them. The CDR3 consists of 14 residues. Looked up from germline, CDR1 is SGDLS and CDR2 is YYNGEE.

CDR3 region: CASSRTGGETQYF. In DNA form, the CDR3 reads TGTGCCAGCAGCCGGACAGGGGGGGAGACCCAGTACTTC. The V gene is TRBV7-9, the J gene TRBJ2-5; 10 bases line up with TRBD1. CDR3 size: 13 residues. V gave up 5 bases and J gave up 5 bases; unmatched junction bases: 2. Per the germline V gene, CDR1 is SEHNR and CDR2 is FQNEAQ (reference sequence).

The chain employs TRBV5-1 and TRBJ2-7; a weak D match, TRBD2 (5 bases). The CDR3 extends over 13 amino acids. V lost 1 base, J lost 6 bases, and 11 bases lay in between. Germline-derived CDR1 and CDR2 are SGHRS and YFSETQ. The CDR3 spells CASSLPAGPEQYF. In DNA, the CDR3 is TGCGCCAGCAGCTTGCCGGCGGGCCCCGAGCAGTACTTC.

The CDR3 DNA sequence: TGTGCCAGCAGCTTAGACAGGGACGAGCAGTACTTC. Translating it yields CASSLDRDEQYF. This chain uses TRBV2 with TRBJ2-7; 7 bases fit TRBD1. This CDR3 region has 12 residues. J lost 5 bases, V lost 6 bases, and 4 bases had no gene match. The germline CDR1 and CDR2 sequences are SNHLY and FYNNEI.

This chain connects TRBV5-1 to TRBJ2-7, with a tentative D call TRBD1 (5 bases). Per germline, CDR1 SGHRS and CDR2 YFSETQ. Trimming took off 1 base at V and 5 bases at J, with 10 bases between the two ends. The CDR3 consists of 13 residues. CDR3 coding DNA: TGCGCCAGCAGCTTGAGTTCCAGGGACGAGCAGTACTTC. Its translation is CASSLSSRDEQYF.

The chain uses TRBV18 and TRBJ1-4; 9 bases are a match to TRBD1. CDR3 length: 14 amino acids. Per germline, CDR1 KGHSH and CDR2 LQKENI. V shed 6 bases, J shed 5 bases, and the junction held 4 bases outside the gene matches. The CDR3 region has the DNA TGTGCCAGCTCGGCCGGGACAGGGAATGAAAAACTGTTTTTT. It yields the protein CASSAGTGNEKLFF. Using reference TRBV18 and TRBJ1-4 for the parts outside the CDR3, the full variable domain is NAGVMQNPRHLVRRRGQEARLRCSPMKGHSHVYWYRQLPEEGLKFMVYLQKENIIDESGMPKERFSAEFPKEGPSILRIQQVVRGDSAAYFCASSAGTGNEKLFFGSGTQLSVL.

This chain joins TRBV29-1 and TRBJ1-1; perhaps TRBD1 as D (5 bases). Germline V gene sequence: CDR1 SQVTM, CDR2 ANQGSEA. V shed 3 bases and J shed 3 bases, with 5 bases lying between them. The CDR3 runs 11 residues. Here the CDR3 DNA reads TGCAGCGTTGACAGGGACACTGAAGCTTTCTTT. Protein product: CSVDRDTEAFF.

This chain uses TRBV7-3 with TRBJ2-3; TRBD1 matches at 8 bases. CDR3 length equals 14 residues. Trimming took 4 bases from V and 5 from J; bases not matched to a gene: 5. CDR1 and CDR2 from the germline V gene are SGHTA and FQGTGA. The CDR3 spells CASSSRQGIDTQYF. Here the CDR3 DNA reads TGTGCCAGCAGCTCCCGACAGGGGATAGATACGCAGTATTTT.

The chain links TRBV9 to TRBJ2-3, with D unresolved. Germline V gene lookup returns CDR1 SGDLS and CDR2 YYNGEE. Trimming cost V 0 bases and J 5 bases, with 4 bases left between them. The CDR3 contains 12 residues. CDR3 coding DNA: TGTGCCAGCAGCGTAGTAAAAGATACGCAGTATTTT. Its translation is CASSVVKDTQYF.

This clone was found a few times. The chain combines TRBV25-1 with TRBJ2-2; TRBD2 might be the D (6 bases). Germline CDR1 and CDR2: MGHDK and SYGVNS. V lost 10 bases and J 7 bases, leaving 13 bases between the germline ends. CDR3 length: 12 residues. CDR3 nucleotides: TGTGCCACCACGGTGGGACTCGGGGAGCTGTTTTTT. Its translation is CATTVGLGELFF.

The rearrangement links TRBV5-4 to TRBJ2-3; possible D gene TRBD2, 6 bases. The CDR3 contains 15 residues. Deletions cut 4 bases from V and 2 bases from J, with 14 bases between. Germline V gives CDR1 SGHNT, CDR2 YYREEE (reference sequence). CDR3 nucleotide sequence: TGTGCCAGCAGCCCCGGAGGGACTGTCACAGATACGCAGTATTTT. Its translation is CASSPGGTVTDTQYF.

V is TRBV4-3 and J is TRBJ2-2; D gene unclear. The CDR3 contains 16 residues. Germline CDR1 and CDR2: LGHNA and YSLEER. V shed 1 base and J shed 4 bases, with 13 bases lying between them. CDR3 protein: CASSQAPDQTTGELFF. The CDR3 DNA reads TGCGCCAGCAGCCAAGCCCCGGATCAGACCACCGGGGAGCTGTTTTTT.

The chain links TRBV27 to TRBJ2-5, with D possibly matching TRBD2 (5 bases). V was pared by 10 bases and J by 7 bases, with 10 bases between. This CDR3 spans 10 amino acids. In germline, CDR1 is MNHEY, CDR2 SMNVEV (reference sequence). The CDR3 protein is CANHRGTQYF. CDR3 DNA sequence: TGTGCCAACCACCGGGGGACCCAGTACTTC.

V usage is TRBV18 and J usage is TRBJ2-3, with D possibly TRBD1 on 5 matching bases. CDR3 size: 15 residues. V was trimmed by 2 bases and J by 3 bases, leaving 12 bases between them. Germline CDR1 reads KGHSH; CDR2 reads LQKENI. CDR3 protein: CASSPMQGRTDTQYF. In nucleotides, the CDR3 is TGTGCCAGCTCACCAATGCAGGGTAGAACAGATACGCAGTATTTT.

The chain carries TRBV19 and TRBJ2-5, with 11 bases identical to TRBD1. CDR1 and CDR2 from the germline V gene are LNHDA and SQIVND (reference sequence). The CDR3 covers 17 residues. V lost 0 bases, J lost 1 base, and 4 bases stayed unmatched. The CDR3 reads CASSIDRGTGGQETQYF. For the CDR3, the DNA is TGTGCCAGTAGTATAGATCGCGGGACAGGGGGCCAAGAGACCCAGTACTTC.

The rearrangement uses TRBV9 and TRBJ2-6; D is possibly TRBD1 (6 bases). Trimming left V 5 bases short and J 4 bases short, with 16 bases between. In germline, CDR1 is SGDLS, CDR2 YYNGEE. The CDR3 contains 16 residues. The CDR3 DNA reads as TGTGCCAGCAGTTGGGGCAGGGGTCGCGGGGCCAACGTCCTGACTTTC. It specifies CASSWGRGRGANVLTF.

This chain links TRBV7-2 with TRBJ1-4; 7 bases fit TRBD1. Germline V lookup: CDR1 SGHTA, CDR2 FQGNSA. The CDR3 spans 15 residues. V was clipped by 4 bases and J by 7 bases; unmatched bases: 9. CDR3 coding DNA: TGTGCCAGCAGCTCTCAGGGACAGAGTGGTGAAAAACTGTTTTTT. It encodes CASSSQGQSGEKLFF.

The rearrangement joins TRBV4-3 to TRBJ1-2; D is possibly TRBD1 (5 bases). The CDR3 is made up of 13 amino acids. V was trimmed by 3 bases and J by 5 bases, leaving 10 bases between them. Germline V gene sequence: CDR1 LGHNA, CDR2 YSLEER. This chain's CDR3 is CASSHRESYGYTF. CDR3 DNA: TGCGCCAGCAGCCACAGGGAAAGTTATGGCTACACCTTC.

This clone was seen more than once but under ten times. V gene TRBV5-1 combines with J gene TRBJ2-7; 9 bases map to TRBD2. The trim removed 3 bases at V and 7 bases at J, leaving 5 bases unmatched. The CDR3 spans 13 residues. Looked up from germline, CDR1 is SGHRS and CDR2 is YFSETQ. The CDR3 DNA reads as TGCGCCAGCAGCTCGGGACTAGCTAGGGAGCAGTACTTC. Translated, it gives CASSSGLAREQYF.

The chain couples TRBV30 to TRBJ1-1; TRBD1 agrees at 7 bases. J lost 1 base, V lost 5 bases, and 7 bases had no gene match. CDR3 length: 14 amino acids. CDR1 is GTSNPN and CDR2 is SVGIG in the germline V gene (reference sequence). The CDR3 here is CAWDREAGNTEAFF. As DNA, the CDR3 is TGTGCCTGGGACAGGGAGGCCGGGAACACTGAAGCTTTCTTT. The variable domain in full, completed from reference TRBV30 and TRBJ1-1, reads SQTIHQWPATLVQPVGSPLSLECTVEGTSNPNLYWYRQAAGRGLQLLFYSVGIGQISSEVPQNLSASRPQDRQFILSSKKLLLSDSGFYLCAWDREAGNTEAFFGQGTRLTVV.